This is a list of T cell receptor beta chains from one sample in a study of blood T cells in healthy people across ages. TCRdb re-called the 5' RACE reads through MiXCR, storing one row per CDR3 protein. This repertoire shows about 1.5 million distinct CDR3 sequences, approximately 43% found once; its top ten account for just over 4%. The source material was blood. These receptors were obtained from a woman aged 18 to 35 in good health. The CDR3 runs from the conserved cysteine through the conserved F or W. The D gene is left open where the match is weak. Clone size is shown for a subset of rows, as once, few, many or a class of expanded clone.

CDR3 DNA: TGTGCCAGCAGTTACTCGCGCGACAGATGGAACGAAAAACTGTTTTTT
CDR3 protein: CASSYSRDRWNEKLFF
D gene: NA
clone size: NA
J gene: TRBJ1-4
V gene: TRBV6-5

CDR3 DNA: TGCGCCAGCAGCCCGGGAACCGGACAGGGCTATAATTCACCCCTCCACTTT
CDR3 protein: CASSPGTGQGYNSPLHF
D gene: TRBD1
clone size: NA
J gene: TRBJ1-6
V gene: TRBV5-1

CDR3 DNA: TGTGCCATCAGTGAAGGTGGACTAGCGGGAGTCAATGAGCAGTTCTTC
CDR3 protein: CAISEGGLAGVNEQFF
D gene: TRBD2
clone size: few
J gene: TRBJ2-1
V gene: TRBV10-3

CDR3 DNA: TGCGCCAGCAGCCCTAGGGGCGGAATACAAGAGACCCAGTACTTC
CDR3 protein: CASSPRGGIQETQYF
D gene: NA
clone size: many
J gene: TRBJ2-5
V gene: TRBV4-3

CDR3 DNA: TGTGCCACCAGCATGGATCAGGGGTCCCCCTACGAGCAGTACTTC
CDR3 protein: CATSMDQGSPYEQYF
D gene: NA
clone size: NA
J gene: TRBJ2-7
V gene: TRBV15

CDR3 DNA: TGCAGTGCTTCGGGGGGTCATACTGAAAAACTGTTTTTT
CDR3 protein: CSASGGHTEKLFF
D gene: NA
clone size: NA
J gene: TRBJ1-4
V gene: TRBV20-1

CDR3 DNA: TGTGCCAGCTCACCAGCGGGGGTCTACAATGAGCAGTTCTTC
CDR3 protein: CASSPAGVYNEQFF
D gene: TRBD2
clone size: NA
J gene: TRBJ2-1
V gene: TRBV18

CDR3 DNA: TGTGCCAGCCGGGGACAGCCCAATCAGCCCCAGCATTTT
CDR3 protein: CASRGQPNQPQHF
D gene: TRBD1
clone size: NA
J gene: TRBJ1-5
V gene: TRBV2

CDR3 DNA: TGCAGTGCCCAGAGACGGGGGCCCCATCTGGTCCGCGAGCAGTACTTC
CDR3 protein: CSAQRRGPHLVREQYF
D gene: NA
clone size: few
J gene: TRBJ2-7
V gene: TRBV20-1

CDR3 DNA: TGTGCCAGTAGTAAGGGACTAGCGGGATTCACAGATACGCAGTATTTT
CDR3 protein: CASSKGLAGFTDTQYF
D gene: TRBD2
clone size: NA
J gene: TRBJ2-3
V gene: TRBV19

CDR3 DNA: TGCAGTGCTCGACAGGGAGAGAGCAATCAGCCCCAGCATTTT
CDR3 protein: CSARQGESNQPQHF
D gene: TRBD1
clone size: NA
J gene: TRBJ1-5
V gene: TRBV20-1

CDR3 DNA: TGTGCCATCAAGGGACAGCCGAACACTGAAGCTTTCTTT
CDR3 protein: CAIKGQPNTEAFF
D gene: TRBD1
clone size: few
J gene: TRBJ1-1
V gene: TRBV10-3

CDR3 DNA: TGTGCCAGCAGCGACACAGGGGGCGCGACCTATGGCTACACCTTC
CDR3 protein: CASSDTGGATYGYTF
D gene: TRBD1
clone size: NA
J gene: TRBJ1-2
V gene: TRBV13

CDR3 DNA: TGTGCCAGCAGTTTAGGCTCGACAGGGGCCAACGAGCAGTACTTC
CDR3 protein: CASSLGSTGANEQYF
D gene: TRBD1
clone size: NA
J gene: TRBJ2-7
V gene: TRBV27

CDR3 DNA: TGTGCCAGCAGTGCCCGGGCGGGCGTTAGAAACACTGAAGCTTTCTTT
CDR3 protein: CASSARAGVRNTEAFF
D gene: NA
clone size: NA
J gene: TRBJ1-1
V gene: TRBV6-9

CDR3 DNA: TGCGCCAGCAGCCCACTGCCGGGGTCGAACACCGGGGAGCTGTTTTTT
CDR3 protein: CASSPLPGSNTGELFF
D gene: NA
clone size: NA
J gene: TRBJ2-2
V gene: TRBV4-1

CDR3 DNA: TGTGCCAGCAGCTTTCGAGTTACGAACTACGAGCAGTACTTC
CDR3 protein: CASSFRVTNYEQYF
D gene: NA
clone size: few
J gene: TRBJ2-7
V gene: TRBV5-6

CDR3 DNA: TGTGCCTGGACCAACCAATATGGGCAGCCCCAGCATTTT
CDR3 protein: CAWTNQYGQPQHF
D gene: NA
clone size: once
J gene: TRBJ1-5
V gene: TRBV30

CDR3 DNA: TGTGCCAGCAGTTTATCGGGAAGCGCAGACTCCTATAATTCACCCCTCCACTTT
CDR3 protein: CASSLSGSADSYNSPLHF
D gene: NA
clone size: NA
J gene: TRBJ1-6
V gene: TRBV27

CDR3 DNA: TGTGCCGGCAGCTCCGGATATGGGGACGGAGAGCAGTACTTC
CDR3 protein: CAGSSGYGDGEQYF
D gene: NA
clone size: NA
J gene: TRBJ2-5
V gene: TRBV3-1

CDR3 DNA: TGTGCCAGCAGTTACTCGCCTGTTGCGGGGGGGAACAATGAGCAGTTCTTC
CDR3 protein: CASSYSPVAGGNNEQFF
D gene: TRBD2
clone size: NA
J gene: TRBJ2-1
V gene: TRBV6-6

CDR3 DNA: TGTGCCAGCAGTTCTGAGGGGCACTCTGGGGCCAACGTCCAGACTTTC
CDR3 protein: CASSSEGHSGANVQTF
D gene: NA
clone size: NA
J gene: TRBJ2-6
V gene: TRBV28

CDR3 DNA: TGTGCCAGCAGCTCGGAGCGGGAAGATGAGCAGTTCTTC
CDR3 protein: CASSSEREDEQFF
D gene: TRBD2
clone size: NA
J gene: TRBJ2-1
V gene: TRBV7-3

CDR3 DNA: TGTGCCAGCAGCTTAGTCCCCTTCGAGCAGTACTTC
CDR3 protein: CASSLVPFEQYF
D gene: NA
clone size: NA
J gene: TRBJ2-7
V gene: TRBV7-2